The source of this TCR beta chain is a study of T cell repertoires in cytomegalovirus infection. As for the study in general: Both a matching HLA type and CMV infection were indicated by public TCR beta signatures. Study outcomes and limitations: Cumulative public TCR beta family frequency identified CMV carriers with the relevant HLA. HLA-C-restricted CMV clonotypes gave the most frequent clonotype in two of eight donors.

TCRdb processed the reads anew with MiXCR; each CDR3 protein has one entry. The sample includes roughly 640,000 distinct CDR3 sequences, 20% to 25% of them seen just once. CDR1 SGHRS and CDR2 YFSETQ come from the germline V gene. V dropped 3 bases and J dropped 1 base, with 17 bases sitting between them. CDR3 length: 18 amino acids. Points on this clonotype: No antigen is known for it.

The chain uses TRBV5-1 and TRBJ2-6, with D unclear. The sequenced sample consisted of CD8+ T cells from PBMCs. The sequence came from a human donor in good health (CMV status not recorded). Some clones in this sample may be carry-over from other donors' samples. As DNA, the CDR3 is TGCGCCAGCAGCTCCCCGGGCGATCCCCTATCTGGGGCCAACGTCCTGACTTTC. Protein: CASSSPGDPLSGANVLTF.